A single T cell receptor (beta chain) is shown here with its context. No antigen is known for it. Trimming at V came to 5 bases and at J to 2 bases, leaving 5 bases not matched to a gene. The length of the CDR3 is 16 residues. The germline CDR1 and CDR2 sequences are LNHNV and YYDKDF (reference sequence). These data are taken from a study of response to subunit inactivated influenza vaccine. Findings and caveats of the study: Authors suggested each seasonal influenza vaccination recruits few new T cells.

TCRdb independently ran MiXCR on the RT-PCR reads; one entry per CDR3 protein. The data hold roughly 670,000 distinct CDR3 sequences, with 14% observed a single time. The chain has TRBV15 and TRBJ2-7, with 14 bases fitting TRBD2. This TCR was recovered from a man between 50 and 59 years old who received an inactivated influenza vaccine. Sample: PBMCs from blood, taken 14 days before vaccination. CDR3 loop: CATSRRLAGGPYEQYF. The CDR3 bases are TGTGCCACCAGCCGGAGACTAGCGGGAGGGCCCTACGAGCAGTACTTC.